A selection of T cell receptor beta chains follows, all from one sample in a study of blood T cell repertoires in COVID-19. Assay used: immunoSEQ multiplex PCR; TCRdb lists only in-frame clones, some missing. The table lists around 160,000 clones, 80% to 90% of them singletons, with roughly 8.2% in the top ten. The sequencing sample was made of peripheral blood. The receptors stem from a man aged 55 to 70 with acute or convalescent COVID-19. CDR3s include the opening cysteine and the closing phenylalanine or tryptophan. D genes are given only for firm matches. Expanded clones are given a class, and other clones once, few, many or no size at all.

j_call: TRBJ2-2
clone_size: NA
v_call: TRBV28
d_call: NA
cdr3_aa: CASSLGITGELFF
cdr3_nt: TGTGCCAGCAGTTTGGGCATAACCGGGGAGCTGTTTTTT

j_call: TRBJ1-4
clone_size: NA
v_call: TRBV15
d_call: TRBD1
cdr3_aa: CATSRDGGRGKNEKLFF
cdr3_nt: TGTGCCACCAGCAGAGATGGGGGCAGGGGGAAAAATGAAAAACTGTTTTTT

j_call: TRBJ2-2
clone_size: NA
v_call: TRBV11-2
d_call: TRBD1
cdr3_aa: CASSRLGTGGTGELFF
cdr3_nt: TGTGCCAGCAGCCGACTCGGGACAGGGGGAACCGGGGAGCTGTTTTTT

j_call: TRBJ2-7
clone_size: NA
v_call: TRBV4-1
d_call: TRBD2
cdr3_aa: CASSPLPPSSGGYEQYF
cdr3_nt: TGCGCCAGCAGCCCCCTACCCCCCTCTAGCGGAGGCTACGAGCAGTACTTC

j_call: TRBJ2-2
clone_size: NA
v_call: TRBV2
d_call: NA
cdr3_aa: CASSRTSSSGELFF
cdr3_nt: TGTGCCAGTTCGAGAACTAGCTCCTCCGGGGAGCTGTTTTTT

j_call: TRBJ2-1
clone_size: NA
v_call: TRBV19
d_call: TRBD2
cdr3_aa: CASSNPSGSLRGYNEQFF
cdr3_nt: TGTGCCAGTAGTAACCCTAGCGGGAGTCTAAGAGGGTACAATGAGCAGTTCTTC

j_call: TRBJ1-2
clone_size: NA
v_call: TRBV6-5
d_call: TRBD1
cdr3_aa: CASSYDKGATYGYTF
cdr3_nt: TGTGCCAGCAGTTACGATAAGGGGGCGACGTACGGCTACACCTTC

j_call: TRBJ1-1
clone_size: NA
v_call: TRBV11-1
d_call: NA
cdr3_aa: CASSLVPQGLTEAFF
cdr3_nt: TGTGCCAGCAGCTTAGTTCCGCAGGGGCTCACTGAAGCTTTCTTT

j_call: TRBJ2-2
clone_size: NA
v_call: TRBV5-1
d_call: NA
cdr3_aa: CASSQQGTGELFF
cdr3_nt: TGCGCCAGCAGTCAACAGGGAACCGGGGAGCTGTTTTTT

j_call: TRBJ1-2
clone_size: once
v_call: TRBV28
d_call: NA
cdr3_aa: CASSSHRAANYGYTF
cdr3_nt: TGTGCCAGCAGTTCCCACAGGGCAGCTAACTATGGCTACACCTTC

j_call: TRBJ1-2
clone_size: NA
v_call: TRBV18
d_call: NA
cdr3_aa: CASSPEGVEGYTF
cdr3_nt: TGTGCCAGCTCACCGGAGGGAGTCGAGGGCTACACCTTC

j_call: TRBJ1-3
clone_size: NA
v_call: TRBV13
d_call: NA
cdr3_aa: CASSPGTKISRSGNTIYF
cdr3_nt: TGTGCCAGCAGCCCCGGGACAAAGATCAGTCGCTCTGGAAACACCATATATTTT

j_call: TRBJ2-7
clone_size: NA
v_call: TRBV27
d_call: TRBD1
cdr3_aa: CASSLVGTGPLEQYF
cdr3_nt: TGTGCCAGCAGCTTAGTAGGGACAGGTCCTCTGGAGCAGTACTTC

j_call: TRBJ2-7
clone_size: NA
v_call: TRBV7-2
d_call: TRBD2
cdr3_aa: CASSSGRRRWQYF
cdr3_nt: TGTGCCAGCAGTAGCGGGAGGAGAAGGTGGCAGTACTTC

j_call: TRBJ2-6
clone_size: NA
v_call: TRBV14
d_call: TRBD2
cdr3_aa: CASSHAGLAGGYRGANVLTF
cdr3_nt: TGTGCCAGCAGCCACGCGGGACTAGCGGGAGGGTATAGAGGGGCCAACGTCCTGACTTTC

j_call: TRBJ1-6
clone_size: NA
v_call: TRBV6-5
d_call: TRBD1
cdr3_aa: CASRDREYSPLHF
cdr3_nt: TGTGCCAGTAGGGACAGGGAGTATTCACCCCTCCACTTT

j_call: TRBJ2-7
clone_size: NA
v_call: TRBV2
d_call: TRBD2
cdr3_aa: CASSRTSGVSYEQYF
cdr3_nt: TGTGCCAGCAGTCGGACTAGCGGGGTCTCCTACGAGCAGTACTTC

j_call: TRBJ2-3
clone_size: NA
v_call: TRBV6-1
d_call: NA
cdr3_aa: CATRRGWASTDTQYF
cdr3_nt: TGTGCCACCAGACGGGGGTGGGCTAGCACAGATACGCAGTATTTT

j_call: TRBJ1-1
clone_size: NA
v_call: TRBV5-1
d_call: NA
cdr3_aa: CASSLESRNTEAFF
cdr3_nt: TGCGCCAGCAGCTTAGAATCGAGGAACACTGAAGCTTTCTTT

j_call: TRBJ2-2
clone_size: NA
v_call: TRBV15
d_call: TRBD1
cdr3_aa: CATRQSGGSGELFF
cdr3_nt: TGTGCCACCAGGCAATCAGGGGGCTCCGGGGAGCTGTTTTTT

j_call: TRBJ1-5
clone_size: NA
v_call: TRBV7-9
d_call: TRBD1
cdr3_aa: CASSPGGREGNQPQHF
cdr3_nt: TGTGCCAGCAGCCCAGGGGGCAGGGAGGGGAATCAGCCCCAGCATTTT

j_call: TRBJ2-7
clone_size: NA
v_call: TRBV6-2/TRBV6-3
d_call: TRBD1
cdr3_aa: CASSLVGTGTYEQYF
cdr3_nt: TGTGCCAGCAGCCTGGTGGGGACAGGGACCTACGAGCAGTACTTC

j_call: TRBJ1-5
clone_size: NA
v_call: TRBV19
d_call: NA
cdr3_aa: CASSSRVWDQPQHF
cdr3_nt: TGTGCCAGTAGTAGCAGGGTTTGGGATCAGCCCCAGCATTTT

j_call: TRBJ2-3
clone_size: NA
v_call: TRBV27
d_call: NA
cdr3_aa: CASRRDISTDTQYF
cdr3_nt: TGTGCCAGCAGGCGAGACATTAGCACAGATACGCAGTATTTT